This T cell receptor beta chain was recovered during a study of blood T cells in healthy people across ages. The CDR3 consists of 14 residues. Germline V gene sequence: CDR1 GTSNPN, CDR2 SVGIG (reference sequence). The V gene lost 8 bases and the J gene lost 0 bases, with 13 bases spanning the gap. The second PCR ran roughly 6 to 11 cycles with a sample-barcoded 5' primer and J-beta primers. MiXCR was run by TCRdb on the 5' RACE reads, yielding one entry per CDR3 protein. Here the sample spans over 600,000 distinct CDR3 sequences, around 45% being singletons. Extractions gave at least 6 micrograms of total RNA per sample.

The source of this sequence is a man older than 75 in good health. V is TRBV30 and J is TRBJ2-2; D possibly corresponds to TRBD1 (6 bases). The specimen sequenced was blood. The CDR3 DNA follows: TGTGCCGGAAGACAGGCGCCGAACACCGGGGAGCTGTTTTTT. Its protein is CAGRQAPNTGELFF. Using reference TRBV30 and TRBJ2-2 for the parts outside the CDR3, the full variable domain is SQTIHQWPATLVQPVGSPLSLECTVEGTSNPNLYWYRQAAGRGLQLLFYSVGIGQISSEVPQNLSASRPQDRQFILSSKKLLLSDSGFYLCAGRQAPNTGELFFGEGSRLTVL.